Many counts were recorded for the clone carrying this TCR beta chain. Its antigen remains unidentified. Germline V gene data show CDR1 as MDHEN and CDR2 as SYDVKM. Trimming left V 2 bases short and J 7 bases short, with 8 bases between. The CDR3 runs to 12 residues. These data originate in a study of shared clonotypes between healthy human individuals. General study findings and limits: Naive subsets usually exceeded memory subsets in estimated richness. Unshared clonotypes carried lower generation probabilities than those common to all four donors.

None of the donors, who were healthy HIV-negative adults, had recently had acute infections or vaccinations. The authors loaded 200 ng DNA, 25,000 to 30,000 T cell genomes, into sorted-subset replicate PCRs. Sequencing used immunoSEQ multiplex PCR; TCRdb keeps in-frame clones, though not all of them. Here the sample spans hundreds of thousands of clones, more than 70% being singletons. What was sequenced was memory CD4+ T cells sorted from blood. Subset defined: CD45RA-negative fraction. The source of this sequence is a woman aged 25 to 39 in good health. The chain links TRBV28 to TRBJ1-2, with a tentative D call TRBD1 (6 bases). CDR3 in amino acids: CASSLGGPGYTF. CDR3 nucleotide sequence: TGTGCCAGCAGTTTAGGGGGGCCTGGCTACACCTTC.